The source of this T cell receptor (beta chain) is a study of T cells after yellow fever vaccination. Germline values: CDR1 MNHEY, CDR2 SVGAGI. Trimming removed 2 bases from V and 2 bases from J, with 13 bases in between. This CDR3 has 15 residues. The TCR cDNA carried a universal primer site and UMIs from 5'RACE template switching. TCRdb independently ran MiXCR on the 5' RACE reads; one entry per CDR3 protein. The sample lists 80,000 to 100,000 distinct CDR3 sequences, roughly 5.2% occurring once. The TCR comes from a man younger than 35 who received the YFV17D yellow fever vaccine. V usage is TRBV6-5 and J usage is TRBJ2-7, with D maybe TRBD1 (5 bases). The sequencing here drew on CD8+ T cells sorted from PBMCs, taken 10 days after the yellow fever booster vaccination. This CDR3 reads CASSYNPGSTYEQYF. The CDR3 DNA sequence: TGTGCCAGCAGTTACAATCCAGGGTCCACCTACGAGCAGTACTTC.